This T cell receptor beta chain was identified during a study of shared clonotypes between healthy human individuals. The overall study: Every donor yielded three CD4 naive, three CD4 memory, two CD8 naive and one CD8 memory plate.

V lost 0 bases to trimming and J lost 0 bases, with 6 bases between them. Germline V gives CDR1 MNHNY, CDR2 SVGAGI (reference sequence). The CDR3 loop spans 15 amino acids. Using immunoSEQ multiplex PCR, the repertoire was profiled, and TCRdb retains in-frame clones only, with some absent. Of fewer than 1.8 million clones detected, just under 99% appear once; the ten largest clones hold about 0.35%. Subsets obtained from CD4+ cells comprised CD45RA+ naive and CD45RA-negative memory cells. The sequence was obtained from a man between 25 and 39 years old in good health. The V and J genes are TRBV6-6 and TRBJ1-3; no firm D call. The specimen was naive CD4+ T cells sorted from blood. The subset was: CD45RA+ positively selected. The CDR3 sequence: CASSYSPDSGNTIYF. DNA for the CDR3: TGTGCCAGCAGTTACTCGCCAGACTCTGGAAACACCATATATTTT.